This is a list of T cell receptor beta chains from one sample in a study of blood T cell repertoires in COVID-19. Only in-frame clones appear in the TCRdb table, and some are missing; sequencing was by immunoSEQ multiplex PCR. The sample lists about 300,000 clones; more than 80% were seen once. The sequencing input was peripheral blood. The receptors originated from a woman aged 45-60 years with COVID-19, enrolled during active disease. Each CDR3 is given with its conserved first and last residue. Each record gives: V gene, clone size, D gene, J gene, CDR3 protein, CDR3 DNA. D genes are given only for firm matches. Clone size is not always given. Where it is, it says once, few, many or a class for expanded clones.

v_call: TRBV7-2
clone_size: NA
d_call: NA
j_call: TRBJ1-5
cdr3_aa: CASSYTAGFNQPQHF
cdr3_nt: TGTGCCAGCAGCTACACAGCAGGCTTCAATCAGCCCCAGCATTTT

v_call: TRBV9
clone_size: NA
d_call: TRBD1
j_call: TRBJ2-1
cdr3_aa: CASSSGTGASYNEQFF
cdr3_nt: TGTGCCAGCAGCTCAGGGACAGGGGCAAGCTACAATGAGCAGTTCTTC

v_call: TRBV6-5
clone_size: NA
d_call: TRBD1
j_call: TRBJ2-7
cdr3_aa: CASSFRDRGDEQYF
cdr3_nt: TGTGCCAGCAGTTTCCGGGACAGGGGAGACGAGCAGTACTTC

v_call: TRBV14
clone_size: once
d_call: TRBD1
j_call: TRBJ1-4
cdr3_aa: CASSQVQGAGEKLFF
cdr3_nt: TGTGCCAGCAGCCAAGTACAGGGGGCTGGAGAAAAACTGTTTTTT

v_call: TRBV4-1
clone_size: NA
d_call: NA
j_call: TRBJ2-7
cdr3_aa: CASSQVAGDLSYEQYF
cdr3_nt: TGCGCCAGCAGCCAGGTAGCAGGGGACCTCTCCTACGAGCAGTACTTC

v_call: TRBV10-1
clone_size: NA
d_call: NA
j_call: TRBJ1-6
cdr3_aa: CASSGPLGQSPYNSPLHF
cdr3_nt: TGCGCCAGCAGTGGTCCCCTAGGACAGAGTCCCTATAATTCACCCCTCCACTTT

v_call: TRBV28
clone_size: NA
d_call: TRBD1
j_call: TRBJ1-1
cdr3_aa: CASQTGEGTEAFF
cdr3_nt: TGTGCCAGCCAGACAGGGGAGGGCACTGAAGCTTTCTTT

v_call: TRBV5-4
clone_size: few
d_call: NA
j_call: TRBJ1-2
cdr3_aa: CATGDTNYYGYTF
cdr3_nt: TGTGCCACCGGGGACACTAATTACTATGGCTACACCTTC

v_call: TRBV6-5
clone_size: NA
d_call: TRBD1
j_call: TRBJ1-6
cdr3_aa: CASSTREGALAPLHF
cdr3_nt: TGTGCCAGCAGTACCCGGGAGGGGGCTTTGGCACCCCTCCACTTT

v_call: TRBV29-1
clone_size: NA
d_call: TRBD1
j_call: TRBJ2-7
cdr3_aa: CSVETRRTGNYEQYF
cdr3_nt: TGCAGCGTTGAAACTAGAAGGACAGGGAACTACGAGCAGTACTTC

v_call: TRBV5-8
clone_size: NA
d_call: NA
j_call: TRBJ1-1
cdr3_aa: CASSIGRRMNTEAFF
cdr3_nt: TGTGCCAGCAGCATTGGCAGGAGGATGAACACTGAAGCTTTCTTT

v_call: TRBV7-8
clone_size: NA
d_call: TRBD1
j_call: TRBJ1-1
cdr3_aa: CASTKGANTEAFF
cdr3_nt: TGTGCCAGCACCAAGGGGGCGAACACTGAAGCTTTCTTT

v_call: TRBV5-1
clone_size: NA
d_call: TRBD2
j_call: TRBJ2-1
cdr3_aa: CASSHGRAVASSYNEQFF
cdr3_nt: TGCGCCAGCAGCCACGGGAGGGCCGTAGCTAGCTCCTACAATGAGCAGTTCTTC

v_call: TRBV2
clone_size: NA
d_call: NA
j_call: TRBJ2-7
cdr3_aa: CASILRQVAYEQYF
cdr3_nt: TGTGCCAGCATCCTAAGACAGGTCGCCTACGAGCAGTACTTC

v_call: TRBV24-1
clone_size: NA
d_call: NA
j_call: TRBJ2-5
cdr3_aa: CATSDLVPGAETQYF
cdr3_nt: TGTGCCACCAGTGATTTGGTCCCAGGGGCAGAGACCCAGTACTTC

v_call: TRBV19
clone_size: NA
d_call: NA
j_call: TRBJ1-4
cdr3_aa: CASSRPTDGVEKLFF
cdr3_nt: TGTGCCAGTAGCCGACCGACAGATGGGGTTGAAAAACTGTTTTTT

v_call: TRBV3-1/TRBV3-2
clone_size: NA
d_call: TRBD1
j_call: TRBJ1-2
cdr3_aa: CASSLLGQPYGYTF
cdr3_nt: TGTGCCAGCAGCCTCTTGGGACAGCCGTATGGCTACACCTTC

v_call: TRBV30
clone_size: NA
d_call: TRBD1
j_call: TRBJ1-5
cdr3_aa: CAWNEGARVQPQHF
cdr3_nt: TGTGCCTGGAACGAGGGGGCTAGGGTTCAGCCCCAGCATTTT

v_call: TRBV5-1
clone_size: NA
d_call: TRBD2
j_call: TRBJ2-3
cdr3_aa: CASTPGGGTDTQYF
cdr3_nt: TGCGCCAGCACCCCGGGAGGGGGCACAGATACGCAGTATTTT

v_call: TRBV2
clone_size: NA
d_call: NA
j_call: TRBJ2-1
cdr3_aa: CASSVLGRRDSSNEQFF
cdr3_nt: TGTGCCAGCAGTGTATTGGGTCGGCGGGATAGCAGCAATGAGCAGTTCTTC

v_call: TRBV2
clone_size: once
d_call: NA
j_call: TRBJ2-2
cdr3_aa: CASSEAQGEGDGELFF
cdr3_nt: TGTGCCAGCAGTGAAGCACAGGGGGAGGGGGACGGGGAGCTGTTTTTT

v_call: TRBV7-9
clone_size: NA
d_call: NA
j_call: TRBJ2-7
cdr3_aa: CASSLAGVSLGEQYF
cdr3_nt: TGTGCCAGCAGCTTAGCGGGAGTAAGCCTCGGCGAGCAGTACTTC

v_call: TRBV6-4
clone_size: NA
d_call: TRBD1
j_call: TRBJ1-2
cdr3_aa: CASSVEQGPHGYTF
cdr3_nt: TGTGCCAGCAGTGTGGAACAGGGGCCGCATGGCTACACCTTC

v_call: TRBV7-9
clone_size: NA
d_call: TRBD1
j_call: TRBJ2-1
cdr3_aa: CASSLGQGNSYNEQFF
cdr3_nt: TGTGCCAGCAGCTTAGGACAGGGGAACTCCTACAATGAGCAGTTCTTC

v_call: TRBV12-5
clone_size: NA
d_call: TRBD2
j_call: TRBJ2-5
cdr3_aa: CASGSPTSGEETQYF
cdr3_nt: TGTGCTAGTGGTTCCCCTACTAGCGGGGAGGAGACCCAGTACTTC

v_call: TRBV7-9
clone_size: NA
d_call: NA
j_call: TRBJ1-2
cdr3_aa: CASSFVTENYGYTF
cdr3_nt: TGTGCCAGCAGCTTTGTGACGGAGAACTATGGCTACACCTTC

v_call: TRBV7-2
clone_size: NA
d_call: TRBD1
j_call: TRBJ2-1
cdr3_aa: CASSPGQIYNEQFF
cdr3_nt: TGTGCCAGCAGCCCGGGACAGATCTACAATGAGCAGTTCTTC

v_call: TRBV7-9
clone_size: NA
d_call: TRBD1
j_call: TRBJ1-3
cdr3_aa: CAGWTGEFGNTIYF
cdr3_nt: TGTGCCGGTTGGACAGGGGAATTTGGAAACACCATATATTTT

v_call: TRBV29-1
clone_size: once
d_call: NA
j_call: TRBJ2-7
cdr3_aa: CSVRTGGEQYF
cdr3_nt: TGCAGCGTCCGGACAGGAGGGGAGCAGTACTTC

v_call: TRBV11-3
clone_size: NA
d_call: NA
j_call: TRBJ2-3
cdr3_aa: CASSSRITDTQYF
cdr3_nt: TGTGCCAGCAGCTCGAGAATTACAGATACGCAGTATTTT

v_call: TRBV5-6
clone_size: NA
d_call: NA
j_call: TRBJ1-3
cdr3_aa: CASSPPRVSGNTIYF
cdr3_nt: TGTGCCAGCAGCCCCCCGCGGGTCTCTGGAAACACCATATATTTT

v_call: TRBV28
clone_size: NA
d_call: NA
j_call: TRBJ1-1
cdr3_aa: CASSLSAQGRTEAFF
cdr3_nt: TGTGCCAGTTCCCTCTCCGCCCAGGGTAGGACTGAAGCTTTCTTT

v_call: TRBV30
clone_size: NA
d_call: NA
j_call: TRBJ1-3
cdr3_aa: CAWSVRSGFSGNTIYF
cdr3_nt: TGTGCCTGGAGTGTACGATCGGGGTTCTCTGGAAACACCATATATTTT

v_call: TRBV7-3
clone_size: NA
d_call: NA
j_call: TRBJ2-1
cdr3_aa: CASGRAPGNEQFF
cdr3_nt: TGTGCCAGCGGCCGGGCCCCGGGAAATGAGCAGTTCTTC

v_call: TRBV6-5
clone_size: NA
d_call: TRBD1
j_call: TRBJ2-7
cdr3_aa: CASQLGTGSYEQYF
cdr3_nt: TGTGCCAGCCAGCTAGGGACAGGGTCCTACGAGCAGTACTTC

v_call: TRBV9
clone_size: NA
d_call: NA
j_call: TRBJ2-5
cdr3_aa: CASSPRGGGYQETQYF
cdr3_nt: TGTGCCAGCAGCCCGCGGGGAGGAGGGTACCAAGAGACCCAGTACTTC

v_call: TRBV7-8
clone_size: NA
d_call: TRBD2
j_call: TRBJ2-7
cdr3_aa: CASSWVAGEGYEQYF
cdr3_nt: TGTGCCAGCAGCTGGGTAGCGGGGGAAGGATACGAGCAGTACTTC

v_call: TRBV5-1
clone_size: NA
d_call: TRBD2
j_call: TRBJ2-7
cdr3_aa: CASRGIEETSFSEQYF
cdr3_nt: TGCGCCAGCAGGGGGATCGAAGAGACTAGCTTTAGCGAGCAGTACTTC

v_call: TRBV5-1
clone_size: NA
d_call: NA
j_call: TRBJ1-2
cdr3_aa: CASSTTGEGTGDGYTF
cdr3_nt: TGCGCCAGCAGCACCACCGGTGAGGGAACGGGAGATGGCTACACCTTC

v_call: TRBV11-2
clone_size: NA
d_call: NA
j_call: TRBJ2-1
cdr3_aa: CASSSFGSLGSDEQFF
cdr3_nt: TGTGCCAGCAGCTCCTTCGGCAGTTTAGGTAGCGATGAGCAGTTCTTC

v_call: TRBV6-4
clone_size: NA
d_call: NA
j_call: TRBJ2-1
cdr3_aa: CASSRDLQDEQFF
cdr3_nt: TGTGCCAGCAGTAGGGACTTACAGGATGAGCAGTTCTTC

v_call: TRBV30
clone_size: NA
d_call: TRBD1
j_call: TRBJ1-5
cdr3_aa: CAWTGTGLNQPQHF
cdr3_nt: TGTGCCTGGACCGGGACAGGGCTGAATCAGCCCCAGCATTTT

v_call: TRBV28
clone_size: NA
d_call: NA
j_call: TRBJ1-4
cdr3_aa: CASGGSNEKLFF
cdr3_nt: TGTGCCAGCGGGGGGTCTAATGAAAAACTGTTTTTT

v_call: TRBV9
clone_size: NA
d_call: TRBD2
j_call: TRBJ2-3
cdr3_aa: CASSQTSGTDTQYF
cdr3_nt: TGTGCCAGCAGCCAGACTAGCGGCACAGATACGCAGTATTTT

v_call: TRBV27
clone_size: NA
d_call: NA
j_call: TRBJ1-5
cdr3_aa: CASSPRFSRDQPQHF
cdr3_nt: TGTGCCAGCAGTCCGAGGTTTTCCCGGGATCAGCCCCAGCATTTT